The rows below give T cell receptor beta chains drawn from one sample of a study of OX40 agonist ivuxolimab in advanced cancers. The protocol was immunoSEQ multiplex PCR, while the TCRdb copy is restricted to in-frame clones and leaves out a portion. The table has roughly 80,000 clones, over 75% seen once. Specimen: CD4+ or CD8+ T cells sorted from blood, collected in a trial of the OX40 agonist ivuxolimab. The receptors shown here come from an adult with an advanced solid tumor such as melanoma, head and neck, liver or kidney cancer. Each CDR3 is given with its conserved first and last residue. The D gene is left open where the match is weak. Size tells how often a clone was seen (once, few, many) or the class of an expanded clone, and some rows leave it out.

>NA|NA|TRBV7-2|TRBJ1-1
TGTGCCAGCATCCCACGGGGCAGGGAGGGCCGAAACACTGAAGCTTTCTTT
CASIPRGREGRNTEAFF
>NA|NA|TRBV5-6|TRBJ2-2
TGTGCCAGCAGCGGCGTGTCAGGGTCCGGGGAGCTGTTTTTT
CASSGVSGSGELFF
>NA|NA|TRBV7-9|TRBJ1-6
TGTGCCAGCAGCCCCGGCCTTGGCCCCTATAATTCACCCCTCCACTTT
CASSPGLGPYNSPLHF
>once|NA|TRBV19|TRBJ1-2
TGTGCCAGTAGTGCGGCAGCCTCTTCTAACTATGGCTACACCTTC
CASSAAASSNYGYTF
>NA|NA|TRBV4-2|TRBJ2-3
TGTGCCAGCAGCCAAGAACGGGTCACAGATACGCAGTATTTT
CASSQERVTDTQYF
>NA|TRBD2|TRBV18|TRBJ2-5
TGTGCCAGCTCATTGGCGGGGGGTCGGGAGACCCAGTACTTC
CASSLAGGRETQYF
>NA|NA|TRBV18|TRBJ2-5
TGTGCCAGCTCACCACCGGGGTCCAGCCGGGGGACCCAGTACTTC
CASSPPGSSRGTQYF
>NA|NA|TRBV30|TRBJ1-6
TGTGCCTGGAGTGGGGAGGTAAATTCACCCCTCCACTTT
CAWSGEVNSPLHF
>NA|NA|TRBV18|TRBJ1-4
TGTGCCAGCTCACCCAGGACAGAGAATGAAAAACTGTTTTTT
CASSPRTENEKLFF
>NA|TRBD2|TRBV4-2|TRBJ2-3
TGTGCCAGCAGCTCCCGGGGTAGCGGGGTGGTAGATACGCAGTATTTT
CASSSRGSGVVDTQYF
>NA|NA|TRBV23-1|TRBJ1-3
TGCGCCAGCAGTCAATTATCTGGAAACACCATATATTTT
CASSQLSGNTIYF